The 22 T cell receptor beta chains listed next were all sequenced from one sample in a study of cytomegalovirus exposure and HLA in healthy donors. This PCR relied on a set of 60 Vbeta primers and 13 Jbeta primers. Sequencing was performed with immunoSEQ multiplex PCR; in TCRdb, only in-frame clones are kept and a portion is missing. In the table there are just over 150,000 clones, approximately 81% of which are singletons. The sample taken for sequencing was PBMCs. The receptors come from a woman between 18 and 29 years old in good health and CMV-seronegative.

In the case of this clone: Distinct nucleotide sequences in the sample also encode this CDR3. The chain links TRBV9 to TRBJ2-1; tentative D call: TRBD2 (6 bases). The germline CDR1 and CDR2 sequences are SGDLS and YYNGEE. The V end was cut by 0 bases, the J end by 1 base, with 8 bases between. The CDR3 runs 15 residues. CDR3 protein: CASSVAGESYNEQFF. For the CDR3, the DNA is TGTGCCAGCAGCGTAGCGGGGGAGTCCTACAATGAGCAGTTCTTC. Full variable domain (rest looked up from reference TRBV9 and TRBJ2-1): DSGVTQTPKHLITATGQRVTLRCSPRSGDLSVYWYQQSLDQGLQFLIQYYNGEERAKGNILERFSAQQFPDLHSELNLSSLELGDSALYFCASSVAGESYNEQFFGPGTRLTVL.

The chain has TRBV29-1 and TRBJ1-1, with D uncertain. This CDR3 spans 12 amino acids. Trimming cost V 6 bases and J 0 bases, with 8 bases left between them. CDR1 is SQVTM, CDR2 ANQGSEA, per germline. The DNA for the CDR3 is TGCAGCGTCACAGAAATGAACACTGAAGCTTTCTTT. Protein product: CSVTEMNTEAFF.

The DNA for the CDR3 is TGTGCCAGCAGTTTAGAGGGTGCGAACACCGGGGAGCTGTTTTTT. Amino acid sequence: CASSLEGANTGELFF. V gene TRBV28 combines with J gene TRBJ2-2; TRBD2 might be the D (5 bases). The V gene lost 2 bases and the J gene lost 0 bases, with 7 bases spanning the gap. This CDR3 spans 15 amino acids. CDR1 MDHEN and CDR2 SYDVKM come from the germline V gene.

This rearrangement joins TRBV7-2 to TRBJ2-1; 8 bases are a match to TRBD2. CDR1 is SGHTA, CDR2 FQGNSA, per germline. The CDR3 consists of 16 residues. Trimming at V came to 5 bases and at J to 3 bases, leaving 9 bases not matched to a gene. CDR3 sequence reads: CASSTRTSGLYNEQFF. DNA of the CDR3: TGTGCCAGCAGCACCCGAACTAGCGGACTCTACAATGAGCAGTTCTTC. Combining the CDR3 with reference TRBV7-2 and TRBJ2-1 gives the whole variable domain GAGVSQSPSNKVTEKGKDVELRCDPISGHTALYWYRQSLGQGLEFLIYFQGNSAPDKSGLPSDRFSAERTGGSVSTLTIQRTQQEDSAVYLCASSTRTSGLYNEQFFGPGTRLTVL.

The chain couples TRBV7-7 to TRBJ2-5; 8 nucleotides line up with TRBD1. The CDR3 is made up of 15 amino acids. After removal of 2 bases from V and 5 bases from J, the junction contained 7 bases not matched to a gene. Germline CDR1 reads SSHAT; CDR2 reads FNYEAQ (reference sequence). The CDR3 sequence: CASSLLPGQAETQYF. In nucleotides, the CDR3 is TGTGCCAGCAGCTTATTACCGGGACAGGCGGAGACCCAGTACTTC. Supplemented by reference TRBV7-7 and TRBJ2-5, the full variable domain reads GAGVSQSPRYKVTKRGQDVTLRCDPISSHATLYWYQQALGQGPEFLTYFNYEAQPDKSGLPSDRFSAERPEGSISTLTIQRTEQRDSAMYRCASSLLPGQAETQYFGPGTRLLVL.

The rearrangement uses TRBV2 and TRBJ2-7; TRBD1 is a possible D gene (5 bases). V lost 10 bases, J lost 5 bases, and 15 bases lay in between. Germline loops: CDR1 SNHLY, CDR2 FYNNEI. The CDR3 contains 12 residues. The CDR3 sequence is CAIGQGRHEQYF. The CDR3 DNA sequence: TGTGCCATTGGGCAGGGTAGGCACGAGCAGTACTTC.

This sequence joins TRBV28 and TRBJ1-2; possibly TRBD1 for D (5 bases). V lost 1 base to trimming and J lost 6 bases, with 9 bases between them. The germline V gene has CDR1 MDHEN and CDR2 SYDVKM. The CDR3 loop spans 13 amino acids. The DNA of the CDR3 is TGTGCCAGCAGTTTATCTCCAGGGAATGGCTACACCTTC. This gives the protein CASSLSPGNGYTF.

J is TRBJ2-5 and V is TRBV11-2; D perhaps matches TRBD2 (5 bases). Trimming took off 5 bases at V and 2 bases at J, with 12 bases between the two ends. Germline lookup yields CDR1 SGHAT and CDR2 FQNNGV. The CDR3 runs to 14 residues. The DNA of the CDR3 is TGTGCCAGCAGCCAGATCGGGGTACAAGAGACCCAGTACTTC. Translation: CASSQIGVQETQYF.

The chain couples TRBV30 to TRBJ2-4, with D possibly matching TRBD1 (5 bases). The CDR3 consists of 15 residues. Trimming took off 0 bases at V and 0 bases at J, with 9 bases between the two ends. Germline loops: CDR1 GTSNPN, CDR2 SVGIG (reference sequence). CDR3 sequence reads: CAWSVRGLAKNIQYF. The CDR3 DNA follows: TGTGCCTGGAGTGTAAGGGGCTTAGCCAAAAACATTCAGTACTTC.

Only a few counts were recorded for this clone. The chain employs TRBV4-3 and TRBJ1-4; maybe TRBD1 (6 bases). CDR1 LGHNA and CDR2 YSLEER come from the germline V gene. V was trimmed by 3 bases and J by 5 bases, leaving 13 bases between them. CDR3 length equals 15 residues. CDR3 residues: CASSQNRALNEKLFF. CDR3 DNA sequence: TGCGCCAGCAGCCAGAACAGGGCGTTGAATGAAAAACTGTTTTTT.

This chain joins TRBV7-2 and TRBJ2-3; perhaps TRBD1 as D (5 bases). The CDR3 runs to 15 residues. Germline CDR1 is SGHTA and CDR2 is FQGNSA. V lost 0 bases, J lost 3 bases, and 10 bases lay in between. For the CDR3, the DNA is TGTGCCAGCAGCTTAGCGGGGCTAAGGACAGATACGCAGTATTTT. This gives the protein CASSLAGLRTDTQYF.

This chain links TRBV7-9 with TRBJ1-4; tentatively, D is TRBD1 (6 bases). Germline V lookup: CDR1 SEHNR, CDR2 FQNEAQ (reference sequence). The CDR3 is 16 residues long. Trimming stripped 4 bases from V and 6 bases from J, with 18 bases between. The CDR3 here is CASSSLGGGVDEKLFF. In DNA, the CDR3 is TGTGCCAGCAGCTCCCTAGGGGGGGGCGTGGATGAAAAACTGTTTTTT.

The chain carries TRBV7-2 and TRBJ1-5; perhaps TRBD1 as D (6 bases). The V gene's germline CDR1 is SGHTA and CDR2 FQGNSA. This CDR3 region has 15 residues. V lost 7 bases to trimming and J lost 0 bases, with 13 bases between them. The CDR3 reads CASTRTAYSNQPQHF. As DNA, the CDR3 is TGTGCCAGCACCCGGACAGCATATAGCAATCAGCCCCAGCATTTT.

This clone was observed a single time. V gene TRBV6-5 combines with J gene TRBJ1-5, with 8 bases identical to TRBD1. The CDR3 contains 15 residues. The J segment lost 3 bases and the V segment lost 2 bases, leaving 3 bases of the junction unmatched. CDR1 MNHEY and CDR2 SVGAGI come from the germline V gene. The CDR3 nucleotides read TGTGCCAGCAGTTACCAGACAGGGGTCAATCAGCCCCAGCATTTT. Translated: CASSYQTGVNQPQHF.

This clone has a single count. The V call is TRBV7-2, the J call TRBJ2-7; possibly TRBD2 for D (5 bases). CDR1 and CDR2 (germline): SGHTA, FQGNSA. Between the trimmed V and J ends, which lost 7 bases and 0 bases, there was a span of 13 bases. This CDR3 has 14 amino acids. The CDR3 DNA reads as TGTGCCAGCACCCTAGACTACTCCTCCTACGAGCAGTACTTC. It translates to CASTLDYSSYEQYF.

The rearrangement uses TRBV4-1 and TRBJ2-1, with TRBD2 as a possible D gene (5 bases). The CDR3 consists of 15 residues. Germline V gene data show CDR1 as MGHRA and CDR2 as YSYEKL. The V end was cut by 4 bases, the J end by 0 bases, with 10 bases between. Here the CDR3 reads CASSPRTGSYNEQFF. The CDR3 coding sequence is TGCGCCAGCAGCCCTAGGACTGGCTCCTACAATGAGCAGTTCTTC.

The J gene is TRBJ2-5, the V gene TRBV5-8; 9 bases are shared with TRBD2. From germline, CDR1 is SGHTS and CDR2 YDEGEE. V lost 4 bases to trimming and J lost 5 bases; unmatched junction nucleotides: 6. The CDR3 length is 14 residues. CDR3 DNA: TGTGCCAGCAGCGAAGGGACTAGCAGCGAGACCCAGTACTTC. Its translation is CASSEGTSSETQYF.

The V gene is TRBV5-1, the J gene TRBJ2-1; 11 bases map to TRBD2. J lost 0 bases, V lost 3 bases, and 11 bases had no gene match. Germline CDR1 is SGHRS and CDR2 is YFSETQ. The CDR3 has 19 residues. The CDR3 loop reads CASSSHGTSGFSSYNEQFF. The CDR3 region has the DNA TGCGCCAGCAGCTCGCACGGGACTAGCGGATTTAGCTCCTACAATGAGCAGTTCTTC.

The rearrangement uses TRBV29-1 and TRBJ2-5, with 7 bases matching TRBD2. V shed 7 bases and J 5 bases; nucleotides not matched to a gene: 10. Germline loops: CDR1 SQVTM, CDR2 ANQGSEA. This CDR3 has 13 residues. The CDR3 is CSGRRELLETQYF. In DNA, the CDR3 is TGCAGCGGTCGGCGGGAGTTATTGGAGACCCAGTACTTC.

This chain connects TRBV28 to TRBJ1-5; D is ambiguous. V dropped 3 bases and J dropped 1 base, with 10 bases sitting between them. CDR1 is MDHEN, CDR2 SYDVKM, per germline. This CDR3 contains 15 residues. The CDR3 sequence: CASSLIPESNQPQHF. DNA for the CDR3: TGTGCCAGCAGTTTGATCCCGGAGAGCAATCAGCCCCAGCATTTT.

The chain employs TRBV7-6 and TRBJ1-6; TRBD1 aligns across 7 bases. Trimming cost V 4 bases and J 7 bases; bases outside gene matches: 10. Germline V gene sequence: CDR1 SGHVS, CDR2 FNYEAQ. The CDR3 sequence is 16 residues long. The CDR3 region is CASSSMTGKDNSPLHF. CDR3 in DNA: TGTGCCAGCAGCTCCATGACAGGGAAAGACAATTCACCCCTCCACTTT. Full variable domain (outside the CDR3, taken from reference TRBV7-6 and TRBJ1-6): GAGVSQSPRYKVTKRGQDVALRCDPISGHVSLYWYRQALGQGPEFLTYFNYEAQQDKSGLPNDRFSAERPEGSISTLTIQRTEQRDSAMYRCASSSMTGKDNSPLHFGNGTRLTVT.

CDR3 nucleotides: TGTGCCAGTAGTATAGATCTACGTGGAAACACCATATATTTT. It codes for CASSIDLRGNTIYF. The chain couples TRBV19 to TRBJ1-3; D remains ambiguous. Trimming removed 0 bases from V and 3 bases from J, with 6 bases in between. The CDR3 loop spans 14 amino acids. Germline loops: CDR1 LNHDA, CDR2 SQIVND (reference sequence).